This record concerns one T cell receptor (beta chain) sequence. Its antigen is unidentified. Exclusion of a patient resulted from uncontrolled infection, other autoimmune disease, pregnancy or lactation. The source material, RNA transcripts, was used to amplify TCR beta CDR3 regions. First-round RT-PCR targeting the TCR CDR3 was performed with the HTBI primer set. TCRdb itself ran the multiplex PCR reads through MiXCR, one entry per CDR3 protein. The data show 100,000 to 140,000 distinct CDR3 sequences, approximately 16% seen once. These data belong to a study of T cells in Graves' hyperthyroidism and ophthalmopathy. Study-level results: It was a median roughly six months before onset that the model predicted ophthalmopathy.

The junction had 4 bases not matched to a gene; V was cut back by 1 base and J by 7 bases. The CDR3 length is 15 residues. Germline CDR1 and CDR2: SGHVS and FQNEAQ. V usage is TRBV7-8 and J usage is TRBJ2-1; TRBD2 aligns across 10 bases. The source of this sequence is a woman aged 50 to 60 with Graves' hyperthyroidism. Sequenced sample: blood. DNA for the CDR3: TGTGCCAGCAGCTTAGTTAGTAGCGGGAGGAATGAGCAGTTCTTC. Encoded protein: CASSLVSSGRNEQFF.